This T cell receptor (beta chain) was observed in a study of radiotherapy plus CTLA-4 blockade in lung cancer. Study details: With 31% of patients having disease control, objective responses were seen in 15% to 20%. Whole-study findings and limits: Tumor-origin TCR clones grew in blood after radiotherapy plus ipilimumab.

Germline V lookup: CDR1 SGHDN, CDR2 FVKESK. The CDR3 is 14 residues long. Trimming removed 0 bases from V and 5 bases from J, with 7 bases in between. Participants had chemo-refractory metastatic non-small-cell lung cancer and were treated with focal radiation plus ipilimumab CTLA-4 blockade. This clone was found a few times. Its antigen is still unknown. Generated by immunoSEQ multiplex PCR, the TCRdb table keeps only in-frame clones and is missing some. The top ten clones hold 4% to 5.5% of a sample with about 62,000 clones, 60% to 80% of them seen once. The clonotype comes from a human donor with non-small cell lung cancer who had a complete response to radiotherapy plus ipilimumab. J is TRBJ1-4 and V is TRBV14, with D unclear. The specimen comprised peripheral blood, sampled from a patient treated with radiotherapy plus ipilimumab. DNA for the CDR3: TGTGCCAGCAGCCAAGAAAGGGCGAATGAAAAACTGTTTTTT. Translation: CASSQERANEKLFF.